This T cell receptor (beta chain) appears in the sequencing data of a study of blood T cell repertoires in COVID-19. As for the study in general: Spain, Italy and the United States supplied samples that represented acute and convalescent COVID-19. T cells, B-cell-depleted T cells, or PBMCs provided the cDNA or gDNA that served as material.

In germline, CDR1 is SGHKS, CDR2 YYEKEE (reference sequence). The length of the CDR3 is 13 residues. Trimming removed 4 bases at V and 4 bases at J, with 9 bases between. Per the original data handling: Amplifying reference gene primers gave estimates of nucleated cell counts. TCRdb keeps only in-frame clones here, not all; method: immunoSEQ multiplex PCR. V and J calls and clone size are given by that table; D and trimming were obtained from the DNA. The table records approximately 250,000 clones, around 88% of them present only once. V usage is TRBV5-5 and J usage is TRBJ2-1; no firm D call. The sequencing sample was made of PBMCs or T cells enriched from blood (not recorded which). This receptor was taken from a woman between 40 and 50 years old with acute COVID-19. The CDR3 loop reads CASSDWSYNEQFF. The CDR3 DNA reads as TGTGCCAGCAGCGATTGGAGTTACAATGAGCAGTTCTTC.